The clone carrying this T cell receptor beta chain came up a few times. Its antigen is currently unknown. The data were obtained in a study of resident and recirculating memory T cells in vitiligo. Overall study: Each patient gave two lesional and two nonlesional epidermal shave biopsies, plus PBMCs. Genomic DNA was extracted from whole homogenized samples, with no cell sorting.

Study findings and constraints: Different lesions suggested infiltration by different T cell clones.

Sequencing used immunoSEQ multiplex PCR; TCRdb keeps in-frame clones, though not all of them. The sample holds roughly 42,000 clones; around 90% are singletons and the top ten take roughly 4.3%. The source of this sequence is a male donor with vitiligo. The sequencing sample was made of blood.

The CDR3 coding sequence is TGTGCCTGGAGTGTACTTTGGGGCTACACCTTC. Protein: CAWSVLWGYTF. This chain connects TRBV30 to TRBJ1-2; D remains ambiguous. Per the germline V gene, CDR1 is GTSNPN and CDR2 is SVGIG (reference sequence). Trimming pared 0 bases from V and 8 bases from J, leaving 7 bases between. The CDR3 loop spans 11 amino acids.